This TCR beta chain was documented in a study of blood T cell repertoires in COVID-19. Germline V gene lookup returns CDR1 SGHTA and CDR2 FQGNSA. After removal of 1 base from V and 0 bases from J, the junction contained 6 bases not matched to a gene. The CDR3 sequence is 17 residues long. Libraries were prepared by immunoSEQ multiplex PCR; TCRdb keeps only in-frame clonotypes and omits some of them. The repertoire has about 140,000 clones, roughly 88% of them found once; the top ten carry roughly a tenth. The rearrangement uses TRBV7-2 and TRBJ2-3; 8 bases map to TRBD2. The TCR was taken from a man aged 55 to 70 with active or convalescent COVID-19. The sample comprised peripheral blood. CDR3 residues: CASSLERLAGSTDTQYF. The CDR3 DNA sequence: TGTGCCAGCAGCTTAGAGCGTCTAGCGGGCAGCACAGATACGCAGTATTTT.